This is a list of T cell receptor beta chains from one sample in a study of a mutant IDH1 vaccine in newly diagnosed glioma. Assay used: immunoSEQ multiplex PCR; TCRdb lists only in-frame clones, some missing. The sample lists 55,000 to 70,000 clones, 86% occurring once. The source material was PBMCs, sampled from a glioma patient treated with radiotherapy, temozolomide or both. The source of these receptors is a man between 25 and 39 years old with glioma. CDR3s leave out the opening cysteine and the closing phenylalanine or tryptophan.

V,length,J,CDR3
TRBV11-2,11,TRBJ1-1,ASSLGPTYEAF
TRBV5-4,14,TRBJ2-3,ASSIGLAGAGDTQY
TRBV30,11,TRBJ1-5,AWSSDSNQPQH
TRBV7-8,12,TRBJ1-1,ASSLAPVNTEAF
TRBV7-2,14,TRBJ2-5,ASSSPARPTQETQY
TRBV18,13,TRBJ1-1,ASSPPSGGRTEAF
TRBV4-2,10,TRBJ2-2,ASSQVPGELF
TRBV6-5,12,TRBJ1-1,ASSYSGMNTEAF
TRBV9,11,TRBJ1-5,ASSVAPDQPQH
TRBV6-6,14,TRBJ2-7,ASSSIGGVSSYEQY
TRBV15,13,-,ATSRDHGTGLEQY
TRBV6-1,13,TRBJ2-7,ASSGGDRGLYEQY
TRBV19,11,TRBJ1-2,ASSILGGYGYT
TRBV6-1,13,TRBJ1-5,ASSEQGFGNQPQH
TRBV7-9,16,TRBJ1-1,ASSFLDRIQDPNTEAF
TRBV5-1,13,TRBJ2-1,ASSLERSGGNEQF
TRBV28,12,TRBJ1-2,ASSLSRADYGYT
TRBV5-8,14,TRBJ2-2,ASSGGLAGITGELF
TRBV5-4,9,TRBJ1-1,ASSLTDEAF